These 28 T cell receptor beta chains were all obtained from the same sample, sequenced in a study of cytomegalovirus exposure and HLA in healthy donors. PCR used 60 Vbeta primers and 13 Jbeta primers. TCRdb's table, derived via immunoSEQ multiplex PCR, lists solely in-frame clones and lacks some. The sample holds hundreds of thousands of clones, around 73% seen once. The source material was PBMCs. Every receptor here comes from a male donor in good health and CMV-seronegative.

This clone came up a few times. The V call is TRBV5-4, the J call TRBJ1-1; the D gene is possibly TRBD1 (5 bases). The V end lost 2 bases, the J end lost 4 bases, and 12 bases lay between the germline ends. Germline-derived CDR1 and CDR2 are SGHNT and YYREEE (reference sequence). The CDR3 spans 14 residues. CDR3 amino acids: CASSFFGGFTEAFF. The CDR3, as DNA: TGTGCCAGCAGCTTCTTCGGGGGATTCACTGAAGCTTTCTTT.

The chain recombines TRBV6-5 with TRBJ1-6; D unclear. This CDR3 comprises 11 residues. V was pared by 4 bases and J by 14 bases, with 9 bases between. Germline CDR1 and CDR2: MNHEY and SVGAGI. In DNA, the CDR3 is TGTGCCAGCAGTTCTGGGAGCTCCCTCCACTTT. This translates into CASSSGSSLHF.

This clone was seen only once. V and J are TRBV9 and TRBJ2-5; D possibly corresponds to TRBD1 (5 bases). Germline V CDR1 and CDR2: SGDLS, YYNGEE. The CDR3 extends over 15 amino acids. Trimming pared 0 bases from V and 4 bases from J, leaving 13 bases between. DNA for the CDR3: TGTGCCAGCAGCGTAGGCAGGGATGAGCGAGAGACCCAGTACTTC. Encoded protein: CASSVGRDERETQYF.

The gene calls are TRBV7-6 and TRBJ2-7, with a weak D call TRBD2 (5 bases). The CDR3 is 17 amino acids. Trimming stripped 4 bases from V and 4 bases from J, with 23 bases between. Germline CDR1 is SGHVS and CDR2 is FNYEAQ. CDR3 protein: CASSSPSGSAALYEQYF. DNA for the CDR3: TGTGCCAGCAGCTCGCCTAGTGGGAGCGCCGCCTTGTACGAGCAGTACTTC. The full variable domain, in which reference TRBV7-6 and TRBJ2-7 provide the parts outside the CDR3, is GAGVSQSPRYKVTKRGQDVALRCDPISGHVSLYWYRQALGQGPEFLTYFNYEAQQDKSGLPNDRFSAERPEGSISTLTIQRTEQRDSAMYRCASSSPSGSAALYEQYFGPGTRLTVT.

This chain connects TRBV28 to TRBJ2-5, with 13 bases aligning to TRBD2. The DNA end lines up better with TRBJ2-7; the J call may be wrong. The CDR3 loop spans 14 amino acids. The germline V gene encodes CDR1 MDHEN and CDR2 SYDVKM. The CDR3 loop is CASRLAGGSYEQYF. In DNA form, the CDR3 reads TGTGCCAGCAGACTAGCGGGAGGGTCCTACGAGCAGTACTTC.

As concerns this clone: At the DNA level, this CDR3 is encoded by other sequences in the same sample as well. CDR3: CAWGDRGNSPLHF. The DNA for the CDR3 is TGTGCCTGGGGAGACAGGGGAAATTCACCCCTCCACTTT. This rearrangement joins TRBV30 to TRBJ1-6, with 8 bases that match TRBD1. This CDR3 spans 13 amino acids. Germline CDR1 GTSNPN, CDR2 SVGIG (reference sequence). V trimming: 5 bases; J trimming: 7 bases; junction bases outside the gene matches: 4.

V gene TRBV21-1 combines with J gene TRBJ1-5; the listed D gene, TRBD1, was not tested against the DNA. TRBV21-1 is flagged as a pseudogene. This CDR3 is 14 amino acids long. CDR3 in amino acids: CASSKETGPSPQHF. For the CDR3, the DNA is TGTGCCAGCAGCAAAGAAACAGGTCCTTCCCCCCAGCATTTT.

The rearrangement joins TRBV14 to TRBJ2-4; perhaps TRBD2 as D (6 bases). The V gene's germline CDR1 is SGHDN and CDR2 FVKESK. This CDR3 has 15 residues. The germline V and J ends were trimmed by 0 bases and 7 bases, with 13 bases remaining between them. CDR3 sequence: CASSQDQRVGNIQYF. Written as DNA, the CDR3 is TGTGCCAGCAGCCAAGATCAGCGGGTCGGGAACATTCAGTACTTC.

CDR3 nucleotide sequence: TGTGCCAGTAGTCTTACTAGCGGGACCCTCCACAGCACAGATACGCAGTATTTT. Its protein product is CASSLTSGTLHSTDTQYF. The rearrangement uses TRBV19 and TRBJ2-3; 10 nucleotides align to TRBD2. The ends lost 5 bases at V and 0 bases at J; junction bases unmatched: 11. The CDR3 is made up of 18 amino acids. In germline, CDR1 is LNHDA, CDR2 SQIVND (reference sequence).

The CDR3 here is CASSYQREGGPDTQYF. CDR3 DNA sequence: TGTGCCAGCAGTTATCAGCGGGAGGGGGGTCCAGATACGCAGTATTTT. This rearrangement joins TRBV6-6 to TRBJ2-3; the match to TRBD2 covers 10 bases. CDR1 is MNHNY and CDR2 is SVGAGI in the germline V gene (reference sequence). The ends lost 3 bases at V and 4 bases at J; junction bases unmatched: 7. The CDR3 runs 16 residues.

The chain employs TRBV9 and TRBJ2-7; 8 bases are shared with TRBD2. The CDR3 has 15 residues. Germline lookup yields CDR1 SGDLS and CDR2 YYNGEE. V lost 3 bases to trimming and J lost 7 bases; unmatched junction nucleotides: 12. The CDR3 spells CASSAGLEGLREQYF. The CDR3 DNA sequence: TGTGCCAGCAGCGCGGGACTAGAGGGATTAAGAGAGCAGTACTTC. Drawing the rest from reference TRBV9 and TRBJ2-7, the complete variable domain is DSGVTQTPKHLITATGQRVTLRCSPRSGDLSVYWYQQSLDQGLQFLIQYYNGEERAKGNILERFSAQQFPDLHSELNLSSLELGDSALYFCASSAGLEGLREQYFGPGTRLTVT.

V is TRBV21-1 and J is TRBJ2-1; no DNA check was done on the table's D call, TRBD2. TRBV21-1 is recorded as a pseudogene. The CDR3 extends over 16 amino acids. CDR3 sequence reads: CASSIEARRTNNEQFF. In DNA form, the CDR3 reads TGTGCCAGCAGCATAGAGGCCCGGAGGACTAACAATGAGCAGTTCTTC.

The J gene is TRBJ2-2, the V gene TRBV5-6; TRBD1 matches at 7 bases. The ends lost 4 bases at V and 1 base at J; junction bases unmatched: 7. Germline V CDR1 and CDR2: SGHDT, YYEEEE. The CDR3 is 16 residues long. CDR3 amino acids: CASSRVQGKNTGELFF. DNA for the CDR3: TGTGCCAGCAGCCGCGTACAGGGGAAGAACACCGGGGAGCTGTTTTTT.

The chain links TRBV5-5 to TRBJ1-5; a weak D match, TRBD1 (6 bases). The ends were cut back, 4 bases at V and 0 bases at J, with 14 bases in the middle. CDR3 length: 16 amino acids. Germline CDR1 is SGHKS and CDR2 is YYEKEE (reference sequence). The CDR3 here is CASSVNTGLSNQPQHF. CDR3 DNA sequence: TGTGCCAGCAGCGTAAACACAGGGCTTAGCAATCAGCCCCAGCATTTT.

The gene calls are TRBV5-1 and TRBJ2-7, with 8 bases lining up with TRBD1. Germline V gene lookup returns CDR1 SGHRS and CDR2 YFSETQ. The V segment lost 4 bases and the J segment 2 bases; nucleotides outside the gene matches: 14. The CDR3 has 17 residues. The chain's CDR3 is CASSRGGGGTGTYEQYF. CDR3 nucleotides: TGCGCCAGCAGCCGAGGAGGTGGTGGGACAGGAACCTACGAGCAGTACTTC.

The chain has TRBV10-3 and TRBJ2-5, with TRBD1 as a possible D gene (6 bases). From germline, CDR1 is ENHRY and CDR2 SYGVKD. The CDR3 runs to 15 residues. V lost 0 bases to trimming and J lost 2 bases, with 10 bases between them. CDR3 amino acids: CAISESWGQQETQYF. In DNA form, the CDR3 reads TGTGCCATCAGTGAGTCGTGGGGGCAGCAAGAGACCCAGTACTTC.

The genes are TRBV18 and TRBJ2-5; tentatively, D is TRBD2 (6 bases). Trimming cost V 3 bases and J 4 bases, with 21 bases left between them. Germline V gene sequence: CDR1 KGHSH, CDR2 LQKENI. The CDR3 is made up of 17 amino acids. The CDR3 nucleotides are TGTGCCAGCTCACCGGGCGCGAGCACGGGAGTAAGAGAGACCCAGTACTTC. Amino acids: CASSPGASTGVRETQYF.

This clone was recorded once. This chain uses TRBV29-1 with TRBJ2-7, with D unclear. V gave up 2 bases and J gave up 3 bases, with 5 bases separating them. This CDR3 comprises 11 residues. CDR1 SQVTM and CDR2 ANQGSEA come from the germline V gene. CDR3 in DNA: TGCAGCGTTGAAACAGTCTACGAGCAGTACTTC. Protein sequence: CSVETVYEQYF.

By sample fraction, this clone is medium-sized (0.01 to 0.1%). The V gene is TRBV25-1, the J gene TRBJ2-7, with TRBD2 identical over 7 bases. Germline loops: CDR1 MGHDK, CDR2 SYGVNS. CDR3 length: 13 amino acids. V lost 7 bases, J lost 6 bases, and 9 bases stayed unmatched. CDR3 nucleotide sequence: TGTGCCAGCAACCCCACAACGGGGGGCGAGCAGTACTTC. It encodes CASNPTTGGEQYF.

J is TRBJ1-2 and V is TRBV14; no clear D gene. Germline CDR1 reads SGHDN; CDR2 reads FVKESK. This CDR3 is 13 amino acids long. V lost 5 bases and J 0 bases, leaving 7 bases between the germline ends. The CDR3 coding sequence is TGTGCCAGCAGCATCCTTCCTAACTATGGCTACACCTTC. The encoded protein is CASSILPNYGYTF.

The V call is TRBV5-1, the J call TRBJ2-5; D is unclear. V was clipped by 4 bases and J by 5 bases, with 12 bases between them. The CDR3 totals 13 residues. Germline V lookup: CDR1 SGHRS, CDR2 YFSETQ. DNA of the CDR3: TGCGCCAGCAGCCCCCCAGCGTCGGAGACCCAGTACTTC. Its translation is CASSPPASETQYF.

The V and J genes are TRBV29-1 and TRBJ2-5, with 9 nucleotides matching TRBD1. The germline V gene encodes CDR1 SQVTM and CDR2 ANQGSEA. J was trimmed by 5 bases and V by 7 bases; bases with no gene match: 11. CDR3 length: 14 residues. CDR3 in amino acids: CSAGQGYAGETQYF. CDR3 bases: TGCAGCGCAGGACAGGGGTACGCGGGTGAGACCCAGTACTTC.

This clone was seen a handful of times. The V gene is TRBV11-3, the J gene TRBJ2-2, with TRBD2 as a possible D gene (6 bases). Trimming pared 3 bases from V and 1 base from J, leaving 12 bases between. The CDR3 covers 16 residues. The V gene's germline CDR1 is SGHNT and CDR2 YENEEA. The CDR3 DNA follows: TGTGCCAGCAGCTTCGGGTCGGGGGTGAACACCGGGGAGCTGTTTTTT. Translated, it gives CASSFGSGVNTGELFF.

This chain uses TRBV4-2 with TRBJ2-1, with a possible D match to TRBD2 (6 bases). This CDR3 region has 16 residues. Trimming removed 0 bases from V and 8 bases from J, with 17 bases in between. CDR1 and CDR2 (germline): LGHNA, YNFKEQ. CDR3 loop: CASSQEGLRGWDEQFF. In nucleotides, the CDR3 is TGTGCCAGCAGCCAAGAAGGGCTCCGGGGGTGGGATGAGCAGTTCTTC.

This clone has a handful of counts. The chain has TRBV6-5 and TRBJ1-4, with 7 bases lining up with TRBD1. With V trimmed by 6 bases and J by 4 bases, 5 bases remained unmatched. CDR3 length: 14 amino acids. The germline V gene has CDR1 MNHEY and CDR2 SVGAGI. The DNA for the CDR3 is TGTGCCAGCAGACGGGACAGCCATAATGAAAAACTGTTTTTT. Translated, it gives CASRRDSHNEKLFF.

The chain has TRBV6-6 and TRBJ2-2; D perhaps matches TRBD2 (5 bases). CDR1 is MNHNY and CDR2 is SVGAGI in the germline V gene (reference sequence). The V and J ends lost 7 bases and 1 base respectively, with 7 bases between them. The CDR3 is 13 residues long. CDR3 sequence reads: CASMSGNTGELFF. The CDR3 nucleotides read TGTGCCAGCATGAGCGGGAACACCGGGGAGCTGTTTTTT.

For the CDR3, the DNA is TGTGCCAGCAGCCTGGGACAGCGGATGAACACCGGGGAGCTGTTTTTT. This sequence encodes CASSLGQRMNTGELFF. This sequence joins TRBV7-3 and TRBJ2-2; 7 bases map to TRBD1. CDR3 size: 16 residues. CDR1 is SGHTA and CDR2 is FQGTGA in the germline V gene. After removal of 5 bases from V and 1 base from J, the junction contained 7 bases not matched to a gene.

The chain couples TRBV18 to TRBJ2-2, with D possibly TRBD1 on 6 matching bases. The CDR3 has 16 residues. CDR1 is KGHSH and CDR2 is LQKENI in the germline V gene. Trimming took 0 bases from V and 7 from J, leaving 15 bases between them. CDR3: CASSPPGQGIGGELFF. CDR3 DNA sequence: TGTGCCAGCTCACCACCGGGGCAGGGGATCGGCGGGGAGCTGTTTTTT.